The 9 T cell receptor beta chains below come from one sample, sequenced in a study of molecular identifiers for immune sequencing clone quantification. MiXCR, run by TCRdb on the PCR reads, gives a single entry per CDR3 protein. The table shows about 640,000 distinct CDR3 sequences, with nearly 20% occurring only once. Sequencing was performed on naive CD8+ T cells from blood, with Jurkat cell RNA spiked in. Subset in this sample: FACS-sorted CD8+CD4-CCR7+CD45RA+ naive T cells. Receptors were obtained from a human donor in good health. Some libraries in this study had Jurkat cell RNA spiked in.

This clonotype has ten or more counts. The gene calls are TRBV19 and TRBJ1-1; a weak D match, TRBD1 (6 bases). The CDR3 length is 17 residues. CDR1 LNHDA and CDR2 SQIVND come from the germline V gene (reference sequence). Trimming stripped 3 bases from V and 0 bases from J, with 17 bases between. For the CDR3, the DNA is TGTGCCAGTAGTATCCCCGCGACAGGACTCATGAACACTGAAGCTTTCTTT. Amino acid sequence: CASSIPATGLMNTEAFF.

The chain links TRBV19 to TRBJ2-2, with D tentatively TRBD2 (7 bases). V lost 3 bases and J 2 bases, leaving 16 bases between the germline ends. Germline CDR1 is LNHDA and CDR2 is SQIVND (reference sequence). This CDR3 region has 17 residues. CDR3 DNA: TGTGCCAGTAGTATGAGCGGCGGGGGCCTTAACACCGGGGAGCTGTTTTTT. Protein: CASSMSGGGLNTGELFF.

As concerns this clonotype: This may be a read error: a much more frequent sequence differs by one nucleotide. The chain couples TRBV3-1 to TRBJ2-7; D unclear. V was shortened by 3 bases and J by 5 bases, with 14 bases between the two germline ends. The CDR3 is 14 amino acids. Germline lookup yields CDR1 LGHDT and CDR2 YNNKEL (reference sequence). The CDR3 DNA follows: TGTGCCAGCAGCCATGTCGGTGGCTGGGACGAGCAGTACTTC. Translated: CASSHVGGWDEQYF.

This clonotype has a count of ten or more. The rearrangement uses TRBV6-6 and TRBJ2-5; 7 nucleotides line up with TRBD1. V lost 2 bases to trimming and J lost 4 bases; unmatched junction nucleotides: 10. The CDR3 consists of 16 residues. Germline V gives CDR1 MNHNY, CDR2 SVGAGI (reference sequence). The CDR3 DNA sequence: TGTGCCAGCAGTTACCCGGAAGACAGGGTTCTAGAGACCCAGTACTTC. It yields the protein CASSYPEDRVLETQYF.

About this clonotype: This may be a read error: a much more frequent sequence differs by one nucleotide. The chain combines TRBV19 with TRBJ1-1; no clear D gene. Germline-derived CDR1 and CDR2 are LNHDA and SQIVND (reference sequence). The CDR3 runs 13 residues. The CDR3 reads CAGSSYSGTEAFF. The CDR3 nucleotides are TGTGCCGGTAGTAGTTACAGTGGGACTGAAGCTTTCTTT.

This clonotype was seen a handful of times. J is TRBJ2-1 and V is TRBV5-1, with a weak D call TRBD1 (5 bases). V dropped 2 bases and J dropped 8 bases, with 17 bases sitting between them. This CDR3 has 15 residues. The germline V gene has CDR1 SGHRS and CDR2 YFSETQ. The CDR3 here is CASSFLGRSVDEQFF. CDR3 bases: TGCGCCAGCAGCTTCTTGGGGCGCTCGGTCGATGAGCAGTTCTTC.

This clonotype was counted many times. The chain carries TRBV5-4 and TRBJ2-7; 8 bases are shared with TRBD1. This CDR3 has 15 residues. Germline-derived CDR1 and CDR2 are SGHNT and YYREEE (reference sequence). V lost 3 bases to trimming and J lost 3 bases; unmatched junction nucleotides: 8. The CDR3 reads CASSSPQGALYEQYF. The CDR3 DNA reads as TGTGCCAGCAGCTCCCCTCAGGGGGCCCTCTACGAGCAGTACTTC.

At least ten counts were recorded for this clonotype. CDR3 in DNA: TGTGCCAGCAGTTACGCAGGGTACGAGCAGTACTTC. It translates to CASSYAGYEQYF. The genes are TRBV6-2 or TRBV6-3 and TRBJ2-7, with D perhaps TRBD1 (5 bases). Germline V lookup: CDR1 MNHEY, CDR2 SVGEGT. This CDR3 spans 12 amino acids. V was clipped by 2 bases and J by 4 bases, with 6 bases between them.

The CDR3 here is CASSLAYEQFF. CDR3 coding DNA: TGTGCCAGCAGTTTAGCCTATGAGCAGTTCTTC. The V gene is TRBV28, the J gene TRBJ2-1; unclear D gene. The CDR3 spans 11 residues. In germline, CDR1 is MDHEN, CDR2 SYDVKM. The V and J ends lost 2 bases and 8 bases respectively, with 4 bases between them. The variable domain in full, completed from reference TRBV28 and TRBJ2-1, reads DVKVTQSSRYLVKRTGEKVFLECVQDMDHENMFWYRQDPGLGLRLIYFSYDVKMKEKGDIPEGYSVSREKKERFSLILESASTNQTSMYLCASSLAYEQFFGPGTRLTVL.